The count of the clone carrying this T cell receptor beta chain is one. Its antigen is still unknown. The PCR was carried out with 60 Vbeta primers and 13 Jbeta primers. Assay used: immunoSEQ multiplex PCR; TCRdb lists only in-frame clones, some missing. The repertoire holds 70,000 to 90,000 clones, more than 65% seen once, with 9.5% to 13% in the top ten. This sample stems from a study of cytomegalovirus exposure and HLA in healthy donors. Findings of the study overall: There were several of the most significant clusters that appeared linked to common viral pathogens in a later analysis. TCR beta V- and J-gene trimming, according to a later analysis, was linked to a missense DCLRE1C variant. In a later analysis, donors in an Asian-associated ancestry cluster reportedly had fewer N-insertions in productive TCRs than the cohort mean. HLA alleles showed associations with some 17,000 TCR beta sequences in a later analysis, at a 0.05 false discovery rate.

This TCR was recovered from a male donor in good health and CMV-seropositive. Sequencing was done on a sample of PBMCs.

Here the CDR3 reads CASNPGLVEETQYF. The DNA of the CDR3 is TGTGCCAGCAATCCTGGACTAGTCGAAGAGACCCAGTACTTC. V is TRBV11-2 and J is TRBJ2-5; 7 bases map to TRBD2. The CDR3 is 14 amino acids. With 7 bases clipped from V and 3 bases from J, the junction kept 8 bases outside the gene matches. Germline CDR1 and CDR2: SGHAT and FQNNGV.